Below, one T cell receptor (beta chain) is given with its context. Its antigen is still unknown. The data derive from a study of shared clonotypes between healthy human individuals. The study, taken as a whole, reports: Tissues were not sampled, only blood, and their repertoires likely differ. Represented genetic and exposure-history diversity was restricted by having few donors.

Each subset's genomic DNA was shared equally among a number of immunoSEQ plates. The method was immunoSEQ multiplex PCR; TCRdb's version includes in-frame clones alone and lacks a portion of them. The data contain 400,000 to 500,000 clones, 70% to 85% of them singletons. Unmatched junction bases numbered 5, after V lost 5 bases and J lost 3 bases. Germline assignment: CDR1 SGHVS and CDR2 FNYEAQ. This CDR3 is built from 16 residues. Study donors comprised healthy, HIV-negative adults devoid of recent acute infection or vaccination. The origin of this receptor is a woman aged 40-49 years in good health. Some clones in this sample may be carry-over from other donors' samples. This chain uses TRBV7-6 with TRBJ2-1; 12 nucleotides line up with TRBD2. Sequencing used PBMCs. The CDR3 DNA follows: TGTGCCAGCAGCCCGACTAGCGGGAGCGGCTACAATGAGCAGTTCTTC. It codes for CASSPTSGSGYNEQFF. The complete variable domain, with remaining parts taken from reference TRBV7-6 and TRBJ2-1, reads GAGVSQSPRYKVTKRGQDVALRCDPISGHVSLYWYRQALGQGPEFLTYFNYEAQQDKSGLPNDRFSAERPEGSISTLTIQRTEQRDSAMYRCASSPTSGSGYNEQFFGPGTRLTVL.